The 9 T cell receptor beta chains listed next were all sequenced from one sample in a study of glioma-infiltrating T cells after dendritic cell vaccination. The repertoire was sequenced with immunoSEQ multiplex PCR; TCRdb's copy has only in-frame clones and lacks some. The sample consists of tens of thousands of clones, roughly 82% of them appearing once. The sample consisted of blood, taken before dendritic cell vaccination. These receptors came from a human donor with glioblastoma.

V and J are TRBV5-6 and TRBJ1-2, with 12 bases aligning to TRBD1. This CDR3 is built from 14 residues. CDR1 SGHDT and CDR2 YYEEEE come from the germline V gene. Trimming at V came to 3 bases and at J to 5 bases, leaving 2 bases not matched to a gene. The CDR3 DNA reads as TGTGCCAGCAGCTGGGGACAGGGGGCATATGGCTACACCTTC. It codes for CASSWGQGAYGYTF.

This clone was observed a single time. The genes are TRBV2 and TRBJ1-2; the D gene is possibly TRBD1 (5 bases). Germline-derived CDR1 and CDR2 are SNHLY and FYNNEI. The ends were cut back, 10 bases at V and 2 bases at J, with 17 bases in the middle. The CDR3 is made up of 14 amino acids. The CDR3 nucleotides are TGTGCCACCCCGGAGGGACGGCAAAACTATGGCTACACCTTC. This translates into CATPEGRQNYGYTF.

The chain uses TRBV7-8 and TRBJ2-7; TRBD1 agrees at 7 bases. The germline V gene has CDR1 SGHVS and CDR2 FQNEAQ. The CDR3 has 13 residues. Trimming at V came to 2 bases and at J to 2 bases, leaving 0 bases not matched to a gene. In nucleotides, the CDR3 is TGTGCCAGCAGCTTAACAGGGGCCTACGAGCAGTACTTC. Translation: CASSLTGAYEQYF.

This chain links TRBV6-4 with TRBJ2-6; no clear D gene. The CDR3 loop spans 15 amino acids. V dropped 2 bases and J dropped 1 base, with 6 bases sitting between them. CDR1 is MRHNA, CDR2 SNTAGT, per germline. The CDR3 coding sequence is TGTGCCAGCAGTGACCGTCGTTCTGGGGCCAACGTCCTGACTTTC. Residues: CASSDRRSGANVLTF.

In this sample, this clone turned up a few times. The chain is built from TRBV19 and TRBJ1-2; 7 bases fit TRBD1. The V and J ends lost 1 base and 4 bases, in that order; junction bases with no gene match: 6. Germline CDR1 and CDR2: LNHDA and SQIVND (reference sequence). The CDR3 has 15 residues. As DNA, the CDR3 is TGTGCCAGTAGTATAGCGGGGGACAGAGCCTATGGCTACACCTTC. Its protein product is CASSIAGDRAYGYTF.

This chain uses TRBV6-6 with TRBJ2-3; possibly TRBD2 for D (5 bases). Germline-derived CDR1 and CDR2 are MNHNY and SVGAGI (reference sequence). This CDR3 has 16 amino acids. Trimming removed 4 bases from V and 0 bases from J, with 14 bases in between. The CDR3 DNA is TGTGCCAGCAGTTCCACTAGGAGAACTAGCACAGATACGCAGTATTTT. Protein product: CASSSTRRTSTDTQYF.

V gene TRBV5-1 combines with J gene TRBJ2-7; D ambiguous. Germline V gives CDR1 SGHRS, CDR2 YFSETQ. The CDR3 has 14 amino acids. The V and J ends lost 0 bases and 1 base respectively, with 8 bases between them. The CDR3: CASSLGQISYEQYF. DNA of the CDR3: TGCGCCAGCAGCTTGGGGCAGATATCCTACGAGCAGTACTTC.

V is TRBV7-9 and J is TRBJ1-5, with D possibly being TRBD1 (6 bases). Germline V gene lookup returns CDR1 SEHNR and CDR2 FQNEAQ (reference sequence). V was trimmed by 3 bases and J by 0 bases, leaving 12 bases between them. The CDR3 is 16 amino acids. The CDR3 region has the DNA TGTGCCAGCAGCTTCGGACAGCCCGGTAGCAATCAGCCCCAGCATTTT. Translated, it gives CASSFGQPGSNQPQHF.

The chain combines TRBV2 with TRBJ1-4; TRBD1 agrees at 7 bases. The CDR3 has 15 amino acids. The V gene end was trimmed by 7 bases and the J gene end by 2 bases; junction bases not matched to a gene: 7. Germline assignment: CDR1 SNHLY and CDR2 FYNNEI. CDR3 sequence: CASMLQGKTNEKLFF. The CDR3 nucleotides are TGTGCCAGCATGCTACAGGGGAAGACTAATGAAAAACTGTTTTTT.